The TCR beta chain described here comes from a study of radiotherapy plus CTLA-4 blockade in lung cancer. Across the whole study: Objective response rate was 18%; disease control rate, approximately 30%.

The CDR3 has 13 residues. Trimming took 9 bases from V and 1 from J, leaving 12 bases between them. CDR1 and CDR2 (germline): MDHEN, SYDVKM. Clones were read by immunoSEQ multiplex PCR, and TCRdb kept only the in-frame ones, dropping some. Of around 71,000 clones in the sample, roughly four fifths were seen once. This clone was counted between two and nine times. Focal radiation plus CTLA-4 blockade with ipilimumab was administered to patients who had chemo-refractory metastatic non-small-cell lung cancer. The rearrangement links TRBV28 to TRBJ1-1, with D perhaps matching TRBD1 (5 bases). This TCR came from a human donor with non-small cell lung cancer whose response to radiotherapy plus ipilimumab could not be evaluated. Some clones in this sample may be carry-over from other donors' samples. Sample: peripheral blood, taken from a patient treated with radiotherapy plus ipilimumab. The CDR3 region is CASLNGANTEAFF. In nucleotides, the CDR3 is TGTGCCAGTTTAAATGGGGCGAACACTGAAGCTTTCTTT.